This T cell receptor beta chain was observed in a study of T cells in Graves' hyperthyroidism and ophthalmopathy. Newly diagnosed hyperthyroidism, duration under 2 months, in patients aged 18 to 65. Amplification of TCR beta CDR3 regions was performed using RNA transcripts as template. During a first-round RT-PCR of the TCR CDR3, the HTBI primer set was used. TCRdb re-analysed the multiplex PCR reads in MiXCR, keeping a single row per CDR3 protein. The sample includes approximately 400,000 distinct CDR3 sequences, approximately 15% of them seen just once. Sequencing was performed on blood. The source of this sequence is a young woman with Graves' hyperthyroidism.

This CDR3 reads CSALTPSSYNEQFF. The CDR3 DNA follows: TGCAGTGCCCTGACTCCTAGCTCCTACAATGAGCAGTTCTTC. The rearrangement links TRBV20-1 to TRBJ2-1; no definite D call. The CDR3 spans 14 residues. CDR1 and CDR2 from the germline V gene are DFQATT and SNEGSKA (reference sequence). The germline V and J ends were trimmed by 6 bases and 0 bases, with 12 bases remaining between them.